The 12 T cell receptor beta chains below all came from one sample that was sequenced in a study of blood T cell repertoires in COVID-19. The table came from immunoSEQ multiplex PCR; TCRdb's copy has only in-frame clones and leaves some out. The table includes under 300,000 clones, roughly 85% detected once. The sample comprised PBMCs or T cells enriched from blood (not recorded which). All receptors derive from a woman in her 50s who had recovered from COVID-19.

This rearrangement joins TRBV11-2 to TRBJ2-7, with D perhaps matching TRBD2 (5 bases). The CDR3 runs to 14 residues. Germline V gene lookup returns CDR1 SGHAT and CDR2 FQNNGV. With 7 bases removed from V and 0 bases from J, the gap between germline ends came to 13 bases. The DNA of the CDR3 is TGTGCCAGCAACCCCCCGACTAACTCCTACGAGCAGTACTTC. Amino acids: CASNPPTNSYEQYF.

The V call is TRBV21-1, the J call TRBJ2-7; the table's D gene call, TRBD1, was not cross checked with the DNA. TRBV21-1 is listed as a pseudogene. The CDR3 consists of 21 residues. The CDR3 bases are TGTGCCAGCAGTTTGAAGGGGACAGGCGGGACTCCAGAGATAGATCCCCTCGAGCAGTACTTC. Amino acids: CASSLKGTGGTPEIDPLEQYF.

The chain has TRBV19 and TRBJ1-2; TRBD1 matches at 8 bases. The CDR3 has 15 amino acids. Germline trimming cut 4 bases from V and 2 bases from J; bases unmatched to any gene: 6. CDR1 and CDR2 (germline): LNHDA, SQIVND (reference sequence). The CDR3 spells CASSSRDRRNYGYTF. The DNA of the CDR3 is TGTGCCAGTAGTAGTAGGGACAGGAGAAACTATGGCTACACCTTC. Full variable domain (missing parts from reference TRBV19 and TRBJ1-2): DGGITQSPKYLFRKEGQNVTLSCEQNLNHDAMYWYRQDPGQGLRLIYYSQIVNDFQKGDIAEGYSVSREKKESFPLTVTSAQKNPTAFYLCASSSRDRRNYGYTFGSGTRLTVV.

V gene TRBV10-3 combines with J gene TRBJ1-3, with D tentatively TRBD1 (6 bases). This CDR3 has 18 amino acids. Germline V gives CDR1 ENHRY, CDR2 SYGVKD. V was trimmed by 4 bases and J by 1 base, leaving 20 bases between them. The CDR3 here is CAISVPGGGLLSGNTIYF. DNA for the CDR3: TGTGCCATCAGTGTCCCCGGGGGGGGCCTACTTTCTGGAAACACCATATATTTT.

The rearrangement uses TRBV2 and TRBJ2-1; D is perhaps TRBD2 (5 bases). Germline V CDR1 and CDR2: SNHLY, FYNNEI. This CDR3 region has 14 residues. Trimming left V 2 bases short and J 3 bases short, with 8 bases between. DNA for the CDR3: TGTGCCAGCAGTGAAACTCGGGGCTACAATGAGCAGTTCTTC. Its translation: CASSETRGYNEQFF.

The DNA for the CDR3 is TGCAGCGTTGAAGGCAGGGCTGGTTACAATGAGCAGTTCTTC. Translating it yields CSVEGRAGYNEQFF. The chain combines TRBV29-1 with TRBJ2-1; TRBD1 is a possible D gene (5 bases). Per germline, CDR1 SQVTM and CDR2 ANQGSEA. Between the trimmed V and J ends, which lost 1 base and 4 bases, there was a span of 11 bases. The length of the CDR3 is 14 residues.

The chain carries TRBV7-8 and TRBJ2-4; the match to TRBD2 covers 12 bases. This CDR3 is 14 amino acids long. The germline V gene encodes CDR1 SGHVS and CDR2 FQNEAQ. Trimming took 5 bases from V and 7 from J; bases not matched to a gene: 3. The CDR3 nucleotides read TGTGCCAGCAGCCTCGGGACTAGCGGGAACATTCAGTACTTC. Encoded protein: CASSLGTSGNIQYF.

The J gene is TRBJ2-1, the V gene TRBV2, with a possible D match to TRBD2 (5 bases). This CDR3 spans 14 amino acids. Germline V gives CDR1 SNHLY, CDR2 FYNNEI. V shed 7 bases and J shed 0 bases, with 10 bases lying between them. CDR3 nucleotide sequence: TGTGCCAGCATGGCCGGGGTCTCCTACAATGAGCAGTTCTTC. Encoded protein: CASMAGVSYNEQFF.

The chain recombines TRBV7-5 with TRBJ2-3; TRBD2 reflects the table's D call only, with no check against the DNA. TRBV7-5 is shown as a pseudogene. CDR3 length: 15 amino acids. Here the CDR3 DNA reads TGTGCCAGAAGAGGACGGGAGGTGGGCACAGATACGCAGTATTTT. Residues: CARRGREVGTDTQYF.

The CDR3 here is CASSLTRPGQGTASSGNTIYF. CDR3 sequence (DNA): TGCGCCAGCAGCTTAACGCGTCCGGGACAGGGGACGGCTTCCTCTGGAAACACCATATATTTT. V gene TRBV5-1 combines with J gene TRBJ1-3; 10 bases agree with TRBD1. V was pared by 2 bases and J by 0 bases, with 17 bases of the junction left unmatched. This CDR3 is built from 21 residues. Germline CDR1 and CDR2: SGHRS and YFSETQ.

V is TRBV5-1 and J is TRBJ2-5; D perhaps matches TRBD2 (6 bases). Trimming removed 0 bases at V and 4 bases at J, with 16 bases between. CDR1 SGHRS and CDR2 YFSETQ come from the germline V gene. The CDR3 runs 16 residues. Written as DNA, the CDR3 is TGCGCCAGCAGCTTGGCAGGTAGCGGAGGCGGAGAGACCCAGTACTTC. It specifies CASSLAGSGGGETQYF.

The chain couples TRBV5-6 to TRBJ2-6, with 7 bases fitting TRBD1. The CDR3 runs 18 residues. With V trimmed by 1 base and J by 0 bases, 7 bases remained unmatched. Germline CDR1 reads SGHDT; CDR2 reads YYEEEE. Here the CDR3 reads CASSLIGGGSSGANVLTF. DNA for the CDR3: TGTGCCAGCAGCTTGATAGGGGGCGGAAGCTCTGGGGCCAACGTCCTGACTTTC.